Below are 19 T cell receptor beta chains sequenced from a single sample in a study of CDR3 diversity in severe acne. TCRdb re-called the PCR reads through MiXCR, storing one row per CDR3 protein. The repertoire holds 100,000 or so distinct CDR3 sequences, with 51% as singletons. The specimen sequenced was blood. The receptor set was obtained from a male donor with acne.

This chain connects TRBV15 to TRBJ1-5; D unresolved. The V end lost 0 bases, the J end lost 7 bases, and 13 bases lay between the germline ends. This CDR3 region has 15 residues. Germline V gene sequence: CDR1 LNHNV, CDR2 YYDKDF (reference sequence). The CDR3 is CATSRDGARFQPQHF. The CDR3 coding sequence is TGTGCCACCAGCAGAGACGGCGCACGTTTCCAGCCCCAGCATTTT.

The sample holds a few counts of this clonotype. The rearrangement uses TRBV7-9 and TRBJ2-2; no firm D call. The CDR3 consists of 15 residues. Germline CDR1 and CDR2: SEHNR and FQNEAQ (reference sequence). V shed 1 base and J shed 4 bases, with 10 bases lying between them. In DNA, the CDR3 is TGTGCCAGCAGCTTAGTGGCCACCTCCACCGGGGAGCTGTTTTTT. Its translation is CASSLVATSTGELFF.

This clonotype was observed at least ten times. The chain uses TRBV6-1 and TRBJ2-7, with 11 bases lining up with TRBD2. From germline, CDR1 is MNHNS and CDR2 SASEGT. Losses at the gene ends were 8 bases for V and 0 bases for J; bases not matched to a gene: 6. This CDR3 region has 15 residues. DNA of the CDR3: TGTGCCAGCGCGTTCACTAGCGGGAGCTCCTACGAGCAGTACTTC. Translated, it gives CASAFTSGSSYEQYF.

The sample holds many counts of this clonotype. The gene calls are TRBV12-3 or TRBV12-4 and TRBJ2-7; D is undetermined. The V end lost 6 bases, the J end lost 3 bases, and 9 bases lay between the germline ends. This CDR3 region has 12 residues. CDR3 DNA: TGTGCCAGCAGCCTGCTAGTCTACGAGCAGTACTTC. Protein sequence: CASSLLVYEQYF.

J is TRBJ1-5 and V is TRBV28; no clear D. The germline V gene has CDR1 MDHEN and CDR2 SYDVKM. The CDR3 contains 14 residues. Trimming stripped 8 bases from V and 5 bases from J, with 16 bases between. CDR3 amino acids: CASGSVGYDQPQHF. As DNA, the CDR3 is TGTGCCAGCGGAAGCGTAGGGTACGATCAGCCCCAGCATTTT.

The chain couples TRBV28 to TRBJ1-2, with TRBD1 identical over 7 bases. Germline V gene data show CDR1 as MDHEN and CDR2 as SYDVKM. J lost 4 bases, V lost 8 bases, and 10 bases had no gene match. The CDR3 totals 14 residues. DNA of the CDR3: TGTGCCAGCGGCTCCCACAGGGGAGGCTATGGCTACACCTTC. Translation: CASGSHRGGYGYTF.

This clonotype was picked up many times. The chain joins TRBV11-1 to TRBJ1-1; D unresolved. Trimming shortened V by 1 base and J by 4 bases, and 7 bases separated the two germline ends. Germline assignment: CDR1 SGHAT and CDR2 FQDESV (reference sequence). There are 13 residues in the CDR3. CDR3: CASSLGVITEAFF. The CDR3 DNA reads TGTGCCAGCAGCTTAGGGGTAATCACTGAAGCTTTCTTT.

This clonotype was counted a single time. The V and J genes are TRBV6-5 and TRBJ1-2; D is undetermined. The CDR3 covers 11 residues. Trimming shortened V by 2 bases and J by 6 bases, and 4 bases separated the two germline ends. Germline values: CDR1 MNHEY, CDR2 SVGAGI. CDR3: CASSYGDGYTF. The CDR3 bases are TGTGCCAGCAGTTACGGAGATGGCTACACCTTC.

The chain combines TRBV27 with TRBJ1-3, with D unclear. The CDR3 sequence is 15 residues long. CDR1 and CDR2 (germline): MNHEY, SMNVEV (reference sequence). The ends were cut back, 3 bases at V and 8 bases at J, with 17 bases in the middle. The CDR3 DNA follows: TGTGCCAGCAGTTTTTCTGGTTCTCGGTCGGACACCATATATTTT. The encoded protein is CASSFSGSRSDTIYF.

In nucleotides, the CDR3 is TGCGCCAGCAGCTTGGGTATACCCTACGAGCAGTACTTC. As protein: CASSLGIPYEQYF. The V gene is TRBV5-1, the J gene TRBJ2-7; D call uncertain. V was clipped by 0 bases and J by 2 bases, with 6 bases between them. Germline-derived CDR1 and CDR2 are SGHRS and YFSETQ. The CDR3 is made up of 13 amino acids. The full variable domain, with the rest looked up from reference TRBV5-1 and TRBJ2-7, is KAGVTQTPRYLIKTRGQQVTLSCSPISGHRSVSWYQQTPGQGLQFLFEYFSETQRNKGNFPGRFSGRQFSNSRSEMNVSTLELGDSALYLCASSLGIPYEQYFGPGTRLTVT.

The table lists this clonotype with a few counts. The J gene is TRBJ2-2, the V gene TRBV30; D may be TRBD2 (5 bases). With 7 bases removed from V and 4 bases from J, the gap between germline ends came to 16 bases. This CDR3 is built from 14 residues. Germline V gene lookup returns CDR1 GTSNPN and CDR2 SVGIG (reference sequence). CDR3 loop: CAYRTGIVTGELFF. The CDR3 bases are TGTGCCTACCGGACTGGAATAGTCACCGGGGAGCTGTTTTTT.

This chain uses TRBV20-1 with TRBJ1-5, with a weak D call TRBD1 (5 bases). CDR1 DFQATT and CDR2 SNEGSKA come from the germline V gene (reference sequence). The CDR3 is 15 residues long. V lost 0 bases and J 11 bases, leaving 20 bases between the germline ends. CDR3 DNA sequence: TGCAGTGCTAGAGACCCACAGGCGTACCAAGAGACCCAGCATTTT. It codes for CSARDPQAYQETQHF.

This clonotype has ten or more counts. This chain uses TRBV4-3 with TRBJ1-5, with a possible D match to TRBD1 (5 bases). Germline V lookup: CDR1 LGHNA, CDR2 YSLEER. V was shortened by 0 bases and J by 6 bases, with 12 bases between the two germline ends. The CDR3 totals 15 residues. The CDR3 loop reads CASSQDGGGGQPQHF. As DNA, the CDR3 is TGCGCCAGCAGCCAAGATGGGGGAGGTGGTCAGCCCCAGCATTTT.

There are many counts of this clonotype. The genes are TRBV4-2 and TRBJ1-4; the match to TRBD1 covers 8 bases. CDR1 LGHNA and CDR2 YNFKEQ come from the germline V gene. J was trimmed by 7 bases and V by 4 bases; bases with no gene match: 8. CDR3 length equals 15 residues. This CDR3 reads CASSLIRGLGEKLFF. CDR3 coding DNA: TGTGCCAGCAGCCTAATCAGGGGGCTCGGTGAAAAACTGTTTTTT.

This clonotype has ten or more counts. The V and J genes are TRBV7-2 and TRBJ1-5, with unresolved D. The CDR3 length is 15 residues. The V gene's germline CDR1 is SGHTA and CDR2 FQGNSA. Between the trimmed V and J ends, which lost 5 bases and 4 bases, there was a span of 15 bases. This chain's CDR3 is CASSREWGANQPQHF. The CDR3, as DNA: TGTGCCAGCAGCCGAGAGTGGGGAGCTAATCAGCCCCAGCATTTT. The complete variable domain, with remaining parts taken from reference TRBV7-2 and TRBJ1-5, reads GAGVSQSPSNKVTEKGKDVELRCDPISGHTALYWYRQSLGQGLEFLIYFQGNSAPDKSGLPSDRFSAERTGGSVSTLTIQRTQQEDSAVYLCASSREWGANQPQHFGDGTRLSIL.

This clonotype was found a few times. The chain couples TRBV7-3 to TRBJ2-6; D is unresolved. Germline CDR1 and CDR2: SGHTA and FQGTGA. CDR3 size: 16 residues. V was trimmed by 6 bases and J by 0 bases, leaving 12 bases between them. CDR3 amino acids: CASRSLGVSGANVLTF. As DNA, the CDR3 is TGTGCCAGCAGGAGCTTAGGAGTCTCTGGGGCCAACGTCCTGACTTTC.

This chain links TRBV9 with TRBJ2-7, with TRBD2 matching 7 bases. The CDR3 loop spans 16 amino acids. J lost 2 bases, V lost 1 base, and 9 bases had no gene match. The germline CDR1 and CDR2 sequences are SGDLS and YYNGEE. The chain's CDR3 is CASSVSPRELTYEQYF. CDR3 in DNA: TGTGCCAGCAGCGTAAGCCCGCGGGAGTTAACCTACGAGCAGTACTTC. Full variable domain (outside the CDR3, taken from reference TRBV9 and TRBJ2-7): DSGVTQTPKHLITATGQRVTLRCSPRSGDLSVYWYQQSLDQGLQFLIQYYNGEERAKGNILERFSAQQFPDLHSELNLSSLELGDSALYFCASSVSPRELTYEQYFGPGTRLTVT.

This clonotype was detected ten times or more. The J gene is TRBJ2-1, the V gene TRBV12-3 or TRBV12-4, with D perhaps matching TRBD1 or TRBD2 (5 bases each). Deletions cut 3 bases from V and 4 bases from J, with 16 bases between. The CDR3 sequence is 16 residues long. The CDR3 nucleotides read TGTGCCAGCAGTTTTGATCAAGGGGAGCGGTACAATGAGCAGTTCTTC. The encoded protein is CASSFDQGERYNEQFF.

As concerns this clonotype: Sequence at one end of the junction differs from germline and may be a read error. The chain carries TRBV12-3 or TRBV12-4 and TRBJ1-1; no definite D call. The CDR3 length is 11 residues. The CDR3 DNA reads TGTGCCAGCAGATTAGGCACTGAAGCTTTCTTT. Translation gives CASRLGTEAFF.